This T cell receptor beta chain is from a study of blood T cell repertoires in COVID-19. Repertoires were generated with immunoSEQ multiplex PCR, while TCRdb's copy carries only in-frame clones and drops some. Among some 240,000 clones listed, 84% were seen once. Per the germline V gene, CDR1 is LGHDT and CDR2 is YNNKEL (reference sequence). The ends lost 4 bases at V and 8 bases at J; junction bases unmatched: 15. CDR3 length equals 16 residues. The TCR was taken from a woman aged 40-49 years who had recovered from COVID-19. What was sequenced was peripheral blood. The chain combines TRBV3-1 (or the pseudogene TRBV3-2) with TRBJ1-2; 8 bases agree with TRBD1. CDR3 sequence (DNA): TGTGCCAGCAGCCCTGGGACAGGTATACATCCTTGGGGCTACACCTTC. It encodes CASSPGTGIHPWGYTF.